Following are 2 T cell receptor beta chains from one sample sequenced in a study of T cell repertoires in cytomegalovirus infection (dated by TCRdb to between 2018 and 2021). Sequencing was performed on an Illumina HiSeq 1500. TCRdb handled the public reads itself, with Q25 trimming in fastp and clone calling in MiXCR, and kept productive beta chains. Each CDR3 protein gets just one entry, which takes the most common genes and DNA from the rows behind it. In this sample the table shows approximately 76,000 distinct CDR3 sequences, 3.7% of which occur a single time. The ten largest clones represent 4.6% of the sample. Specimen: PBMCs. Every receptor here comes from a human donor in good health (CMV status not recorded). Some clones in this sample may be carry-over from other donors' samples.

This clonotype has ten or more counts. Without the conserved terminal phenylalanine or tryptophan, this CDR3 likely stems from a read error. It is unclear where the CDR3 begins or ends on the DNA, so no DNA is shown, and the CDR3 is as TCRdb lists it. The chain combines TRBV20-1 with TRBJ1-2; the table's D call of TRBD1 was not tested on the DNA. Germline loops: CDR1 DFQATT, CDR2 SNEGSKA (reference sequence). With termini counted, the CDR3 has 14 amino acids. CDR3 loop: CSAREGGQGDSLSS.

This clonotype occurred many times. J is TRBJ1-3 and V is TRBV7-8; D call uncertain. Trimming removed 3 bases at V and 0 bases at J, with 12 bases between. The CDR3 consists of 16 residues. Germline values: CDR1 SGHVS, CDR2 FQNEAQ. DNA for the CDR3: TGTGCCAGCAGCTTCACCCCGGAGGGCTCTGGAAACACCATATATTTT. Amino acid sequence: CASSFTPEGSGNTIYF.